This is a list of T cell receptor beta chains from one sample in a study of identical twins. TCRdb reanalysed the 5' RACE reads using MiXCR and keeps one entry per CDR3 protein. The top ten hold about 2.7% of the sample, which has 450,000 or so distinct CDR3 sequences, 20% to 30% seen once. The sample was also reused in another study, on T cells expressing NK-cell markers.

The sequencing input was CD4+ T cells sorted from blood. These receptors all come from a woman under 30 in good health. Each CDR3 is given with its conserved first and last residue. D genes are given only for firm matches. The size entry is marked missing in some rows and otherwise reads once, few, many or a size class.

few	TRBV29-1	TRBJ2-1	TRBD2	TGCAGCGTTGACCTAGCGGGAGGTAATGAGCAGTTCTTC	CSVDLAGGNEQFF
-	TRBV27	TRBJ2-2	-	TGTGCCAGCGGGCATTTCACCGGGGAGCTGTTTTTT	CASGHFTGELFF
-	TRBV7-9	TRBJ1-1	-	TGTGCCAGCAGCTTTGATATGGACACTGAAGCTTTCTTT	CASSFDMDTEAFF
-	TRBV12-3/TRBV12-4	TRBJ1-5	-	TGTGCCAGCAGTTTTGGGTGGAGGAAGCCCCAGCATTTT	CASSFGWRKPQHF
many	TRBV20-1	TRBJ1-1	-	TGCAGTGCTAGGTGGGCATCTGGCACTGAAGCTTTCTTT	CSARWASGTEAFF
few	TRBV20-1	TRBJ2-3	-	TGCAGTGCTAGAGATCGGGGGTCAGGGAGCGCTATCTATTTT	CSARDRGSGSAIYF
few	TRBV6-2/TRBV6-3	TRBJ2-3	TRBD2	TGTGCCAGCAACTCTGGTGGGACTAGCATGAGGACAGATACGCAGTATTTT	CASNSGGTSMRTDTQYF
few	TRBV7-9	TRBJ1-4	TRBD1	TGTGCCAGCAGCGCCTATTACGGGACAGGGGAAAAACTGTTTTTT	CASSAYYGTGEKLFF
few	TRBV7-2	TRBJ1-5	-	TGTGCCAGCAGTTTCCGGGGGGGTTACCAGCCCCAGCATTTT	CASSFRGGYQPQHF
few	TRBV6-2/TRBV6-3	TRBJ1-5	TRBD1	TGTGCCAGCAGTCGAACAGGGGGGGTTCAGCCCCAGCATTTT	CASSRTGGVQPQHF
-	TRBV10-3	TRBJ2-2	-	TGTGCCATCAGAGGAGACCCGCAAGAGCTGTTTTTT	CAIRGDPQELFF
-	TRBV12-3/TRBV12-4	TRBJ2-3	-	TGTGCCAGCAGTCTCTTACCACCCACAGATACGCAGTATTTT	CASSLLPPTDTQYF
-	TRBV10-2	TRBJ2-5	-	TGCGCCAGCAGTCCCAGGGTTTACCAAGAGACCCAGTACTTC	CASSPRVYQETQYF
-	TRBV5-6	TRBJ2-1	TRBD2	TGTGCCAGCAGCTTTAGGTCTAGCGGGTTGTACAATGAGCAGTTCTTC	CASSFRSSGLYNEQFF
-	TRBV12-3/TRBV12-4	TRBJ2-1	TRBD2	TGTGCCAGCAGCAGATATGGACTAGCGGGAGTTGTCAATGAGCAGTTCTTC	CASSRYGLAGVVNEQFF
-	TRBV24-1	TRBJ2-3	-	TGTGCCACCAGTGATTCAGGAAATACGCAGTATTTT	CATSDSGNTQYF
few	TRBV4-2	TRBJ1-1	-	TGTGCCAGCAGCCAAGGGACCTCCCGCACTGAAGCTTTCTTT	CASSQGTSRTEAFF
few	TRBV12-3/TRBV12-4	TRBJ2-7	TRBD2	TGTGCCAGCAGTCCCCCTTCCGCTAGCGGGAGTTCCTACGAGCAGTACTTC	CASSPPSASGSSYEQYF
few	TRBV5-1	TRBJ2-3	TRBD2	TGCGCCAGCAGCCTTAACAAAAATAGCGGGAGAGAAGCAGATACGCAGTATTTT	CASSLNKNSGREADTQYF
few	TRBV10-3	TRBJ2-2	-	TGTGCCTCCAGACGAGGCGTTGGGGACACCGGGGAGCTGTTTTTT	CASRRGVGDTGELFF
few	TRBV18	TRBJ1-4	-	TGTGCCAGCTCACCGGGTCCGGGCACCGATGAAAAACTGTTTTTT	CASSPGPGTDEKLFF
few	TRBV5-1	TRBJ2-5	TRBD2	TGCGCCAGCAGCTTGCAGTCCTCTAGCGGGGGAGAGACCCAGTACTTC	CASSLQSSSGGETQYF
few	TRBV7-3	TRBJ2-7	-	TGTGCCAGCAGCCACGTACCCTTGAGAGACTACGAGCAGTACTTC	CASSHVPLRDYEQYF
-	TRBV27	TRBJ2-7	TRBD2	TGTGCCAGCACCCGGACGGGGGCTAGCGGGGCCTACGAGCAGTACTTC	CASTRTGASGAYEQYF
few	TRBV7-2	TRBJ2-5	-	TGTGCCAGCAGCTTAGTCCGGGGGAAAGAGACCCAGTACTTC	CASSLVRGKETQYF
-	TRBV5-1	TRBJ2-2	-	TGCGCCAGCAGCTTTTCGGGGTATGGGACCGGGGAGCTGTTTTTT	CASSFSGYGTGELFF
-	TRBV6-2/TRBV6-3	TRBJ2-1	TRBD2	TGTGCCAGCAGTCGCCGGCCTAGCGGGAGCAATGAGCAGTTCTTC	CASSRRPSGSNEQFF
few	TRBV7-2	TRBJ2-2	TRBD2	TGTGCCAGCAGCCGCCTGACTAGCGGGAGTTGGGAGCTGTTTTTT	CASSRLTSGSWELFF
-	TRBV9	TRBJ2-7	-	TGTGCCAGCAGCGTCGCTAGTAGCTCCTACGAGCAGTACTTC	CASSVASSSYEQYF
-	TRBV11-1	TRBJ2-3	-	TGTGCCAGCAGCTTAGAAAGAGCGGTCCATACGCAGTATTTT	CASSLERAVHTQYF
few	TRBV12-3/TRBV12-4	TRBJ1-2	-	TGTGCCAGCGAACCAAGCGGCAGGGGAGCAGGCTACACCTTC	CASEPSGRGAGYTF
-	TRBV20-1	TRBJ2-5	-	TGCAGTGCTACCCGACAGTCTGAGACCCAGTACTTC	CSATRQSETQYF
once	TRBV10-3	TRBJ1-1	-	TGTGCCACCTATGGGGGGCTGGCGTACACTGAAGCTTTCTTT	CATYGGLAYTEAFF
-	TRBV20-1	TRBJ2-1	-	TGCAGTGCTCGCCTGAGGGTAGATGAGCAGTTCTTC	CSARLRVDEQFF
-	TRBV5-1	TRBJ2-7	-	TGCGCCAGCAGCTTTAGCGGACCTAACTACGAGCAGTACTTC	CASSFSGPNYEQYF
-	TRBV24-1	TRBJ2-5	-	TGTGCCACCAGTGATGAGTACCAAGAGACCCAGTACTTC	CATSDEYQETQYF
-	TRBV11-3	TRBJ2-7	TRBD1	TGTGCCAGCAGCTTCCGAGGACAGGAGTACTTC	CASSFRGQEYF
-	TRBV9	TRBJ2-3	TRBD1	TGTGCCAGCAGCGTAGGGGGACAGCCAAACACAGATACGCAGTATTTT	CASSVGGQPNTDTQYF
-	TRBV12-3/TRBV12-4	TRBJ2-7	TRBD2	TGTGCCAGCAGTTTTTCCCCAGCGGGAGGGCGGTACGAGCAGTACTTC	CASSFSPAGGRYEQYF
few	TRBV6-5	TRBJ2-7	-	TGTGCCAGCGGAAAAACAGGGACACAGTACTTC	CASGKTGTQYF
few	TRBV5-6	TRBJ2-1	-	TGTGCCAGCAGCTTGAGTCCACAGCTTACCTACAATGAGCAGTTCTTC	CASSLSPQLTYNEQFF
few	TRBV6-1	TRBJ2-1	TRBD2	TGTGCCAGCAGCCCTACTGCGGGAGTTCGCAATGAGCAGTTCTTC	CASSPTAGVRNEQFF
-	TRBV30	TRBJ2-3	TRBD1	TGTGCCTGGGCCCCTATGGGGACAGGTACAGATACGCAGTATTTT	CAWAPMGTGTDTQYF
few	TRBV18	TRBJ2-5	TRBD2	TGTGCCAGCTCGAGCGGGGGCCGGTACCAAGAGACCCAGTACTTC	CASSSGGRYQETQYF
many	TRBV12-3/TRBV12-4	TRBJ2-1	-	TGTGCCAGCAGTTTAGACAGGAGCTCCTACAATGAGCAGTTCTTC	CASSLDRSSYNEQFF
few	TRBV28	TRBJ2-3	-	TGTGCCAGCAGTTTAGGTGGGGCTGGCACAGATACGCAGTATTTT	CASSLGGAGTDTQYF
-	TRBV5-1	TRBJ1-1	-	TGCGCCAGCAGCTTGGAGTCCAGCATGAACACTGAAGCTTTCTTT	CASSLESSMNTEAFF
few	TRBV20-1	TRBJ2-3	-	TGCAGTGCCACCCTTGGGGTGACAGATACGCAGTATTTT	CSATLGVTDTQYF
-	TRBV5-1	TRBJ2-1	-	TGCGCCAGCAGCTTGAAGGCGGGGACGGGTAATGAGCAGTTCTTC	CASSLKAGTGNEQFF
-	TRBV9	TRBJ2-1	-	TGTGCCAGCAGCGTAGCTTCGGCCGAGCAGTTCTTC	CASSVASAEQFF
-	TRBV25-1	TRBJ2-1	TRBD1	TGTGCCAGCAGTGAACCCGGGACAGATAACAATGAGCAGTTCTTC	CASSEPGTDNNEQFF
few	TRBV5-6	TRBJ1-5	-	TGTGCCAGCAGCTCAACTGACCCACGAGGAGGGCGCAATCAGCCCCAGCATTTT	CASSSTDPRGGRNQPQHF
-	TRBV20-1	TRBJ2-7	-	TGCAGTGCTAACCACGGGACTGTCAATTACGAGCAGTACTTC	CSANHGTVNYEQYF